This passage covers 16 T cell receptor beta chains from one sample sequenced in a study of somatic mutations in cytotoxic T cells in rheumatoid arthritis (TCRdb year 2017). Receptors were amplified or captured by the immunoSEQ multiplex PCR assay. TCRdb holds this immuneACCESS table with in-frame rearrangements only. Some clones are missing; in checked studies, unresolved V genes explain under half, and the rest has no known cause. Within this sample are fewer than 25,000 clones, with approximately 80% of them counted one time only. The top ten clones comprise over 9% of the sample. Input material: CD8+ T cells sorted from blood. All receptors come from an adult with rheumatoid arthritis.

This clone was counted a few times. The CDR3 loop reads CASSRQENTEAFF. Here the CDR3 DNA reads TGTGCCAGCAGTCGACAGGAGAACACTGAAGCTTTCTTT. The V gene is TRBV2, the J gene TRBJ1-1; possible D gene TRBD1, 6 bases. The CDR3 loop spans 13 amino acids. The ends were cut back, 5 bases at V and 1 base at J, with 8 bases in the middle. Germline CDR1 and CDR2: SNHLY and FYNNEI.

The V gene is TRBV4-1, the J gene TRBJ2-1, with 9 bases identical to TRBD2. Germline V CDR1 and CDR2: MGHRA, YSYEKL. The CDR3 has 16 amino acids. After removal of 7 bases from V and 6 bases from J, the junction contained 13 bases not matched to a gene. The CDR3 bases are TGCGCCAGCAACCGCAGCCATAGCGGGAGTCGCAATGAGCAGTTCTTC. Translated: CASNRSHSGSRNEQFF.

This clone was seen a single time. This chain uses TRBV4-1 with TRBJ2-7, with D possibly being TRBD2 (6 bases). CDR1 and CDR2 from the germline V gene are MGHRA and YSYEKL. V lost 0 bases and J lost 0, with 18 bases in between. This CDR3 comprises 18 residues. CDR3 in amino acids: CASSQDYAGTGSSYEQYF. The CDR3 coding sequence is TGCGCCAGCAGCCAAGATTACGCAGGGACCGGGAGCTCCTACGAGCAGTACTTC.

The chain employs TRBV5-6 and TRBJ1-5, with TRBD1 identical over 9 bases. CDR3 length: 14 amino acids. In germline, CDR1 is SGHDT, CDR2 YYEEEE. The trim removed 3 bases at V and 6 bases at J, leaving 4 bases unmatched. The DNA of the CDR3 is TGTGCCAGCAGCTGGGGACAGGGAGCTCAGCCCCAGCATTTT. It codes for CASSWGQGAQPQHF.

The V and J genes are TRBV27 and TRBJ2-4, with a possible D match to TRBD2 (7 bases). The length of the CDR3 is 14 residues. Trimming took 5 bases from V and 9 from J, leaving 17 bases between them. Germline CDR1 is MNHEY and CDR2 is SMNVEV (reference sequence). Written as DNA, the CDR3 is TGTGCCAGCAGTCCTCCGGGGGGCCTGAGCATTCAGTACTTC. Its translation is CASSPPGGLSIQYF.

The chain combines TRBV2 with TRBJ2-2, with D maybe TRBD2 (5 bases). Deletions cut 6 bases from V and 13 bases from J, with 12 bases between. CDR1 and CDR2 from the germline V gene are SNHLY and FYNNEI. This CDR3 is built from 11 residues. DNA for the CDR3: TGTGCCAGCAGGCCCGGAGGACGGCTGTTTTTT. Its translation is CASRPGGRLFF.

This clone was detected once. V gene TRBV15 combines with J gene TRBJ2-7; TRBD1 matches 12 bases. CDR1 and CDR2 (germline): LNHNV, YYDKDF (reference sequence). Germline trimming cut 1 base from V and 5 bases from J; bases unmatched to any gene: 3. The CDR3 consists of 15 residues. The CDR3 reads CATSRGGTGGDEQYF. In nucleotides, the CDR3 is TGTGCCACCAGCAGAGGGGGGACAGGGGGCGACGAGCAGTACTTC. Variable domain in full (rest from reference TRBV15 and TRBJ2-7): DAMVIQNPRYQVTQFGKPVTLSCSQTLNHNVMYWYQQKSSQAPKLLFHYYDKDFNNEADTPDNFQSRRPNTSFCFLDIRSPGLGDTAMYLCATSRGGTGGDEQYFGPGTRLTVT.

V usage is TRBV25-1 and J usage is TRBJ1-3; D gene ambiguous. The germline V and J ends were trimmed by 6 bases and 4 bases, with 19 bases remaining between them. This CDR3 is built from 16 residues. Germline V gives CDR1 MGHDK, CDR2 SYGVNS. The CDR3 nucleotides read TGTGCCAGCAGCCCCGGGTCCGAGATGCCAGGAAACACCATATATTTT. Translated, it gives CASSPGSEMPGNTIYF.

The chain has TRBV27 and TRBJ1-1; TRBD1 agrees at 8 bases. Germline V gene data show CDR1 as MNHEY and CDR2 as SMNVEV (reference sequence). There are 14 residues in the CDR3. V lost 6 bases, J lost 1 base, and 4 bases stayed unmatched. DNA for the CDR3: TGTGCCAGCAGCCACGACAGGGGGAACACTGAAGCTTTCTTT. Its translation: CASSHDRGNTEAFF.

This chain joins TRBV6-5 and TRBJ2-7, with 10 bases matching TRBD1. Germline assignment: CDR1 MNHEY and CDR2 SVGAGI. The J segment lost 5 bases and the V segment lost 5 bases, leaving 6 bases of the junction unmatched. The length of the CDR3 is 14 residues. The CDR3 sequence: CASSRGQGGDEQYF. The CDR3 DNA reads TGTGCCAGCAGTCGAGGACAGGGGGGCGACGAGCAGTACTTC.

This clone was seen a single time. The V gene is TRBV6-5, the J gene TRBJ1-2, with D perhaps TRBD1 (5 bases). Trimming took 3 bases from V and 4 from J, leaving 18 bases between them. The CDR3 contains 16 residues. Germline V CDR1 and CDR2: MNHEY, SVGAGI. The CDR3 sequence: CASSYAGPINIYGYTF. For the CDR3, the DNA is TGTGCCAGCAGTTATGCGGGACCGATTAATATCTATGGCTACACCTTC.

This clone has just a few counts. V and J are TRBV27 and TRBJ1-1; D is unclear. Between the trimmed V and J ends, which lost 10 bases and 10 bases, there was a span of 13 bases. The CDR3 consists of 10 residues. Looked up from germline, CDR1 is MNHEY and CDR2 is SMNVEV (reference sequence). This CDR3 is CATTPFGAFF. In DNA form, the CDR3 reads TGTGCCACCACCCCCTTTGGAGCTTTCTTT.

This clone appeared once. J is TRBJ1-6 and V is TRBV5-6; D is undetermined. The CDR3 consists of 11 residues. The V gene's germline CDR1 is SGHDT and CDR2 YYEEEE. Trimming removed 2 bases from V and 14 bases from J, with 8 bases in between. For the CDR3, the DNA is TGTGCCAGCAGCTTTGGACGGTCCCTCCACTTT. Translation: CASSFGRSLHF.

This clone was found a few times. The chain joins TRBV5-4 to TRBJ2-7; unclear D gene. The V gene's germline CDR1 is SGHNT and CDR2 YYREEE (reference sequence). This CDR3 has 10 residues. V lost 3 bases and J 2 bases, leaving 0 bases between the germline ends. The CDR3 nucleotides are TGTGCCAGCAGCTCCTACGAGCAGTACTTC. It yields the protein CASSSYEQYF.

The chain uses TRBV5-6 and TRBJ1-2; tentatively, D is TRBD1 (6 bases). V lost 2 bases and J lost 6, with 14 bases in between. This CDR3 contains 14 residues. CDR1 is SGHDT and CDR2 is YYEEEE in the germline V gene. The CDR3 region is CASSLQGFLHGYTF. CDR3 sequence (DNA): TGTGCCAGCAGCTTACAGGGCTTCCTGCATGGCTACACCTTC.

A few counts support this clone. This chain connects TRBV9 to TRBJ2-3, with 10 bases matching TRBD2. Trimming took 0 bases from V and 2 from J; bases not matched to a gene: 3. The CDR3 consists of 16 residues. CDR1 and CDR2 from the germline V gene are SGDLS and YYNGEE. CDR3 sequence: CASSVEAGGNTDTQYF. For the CDR3, the DNA is TGTGCCAGCAGCGTAGAAGCGGGAGGGAACACAGATACGCAGTATTTT. Looking up the rest from reference TRBV9 and TRBJ2-3 gives the full variable domain: DSGVTQTPKHLITATGQRVTLRCSPRSGDLSVYWYQQSLDQGLQFLIQYYNGEERAKGNILERFSAQQFPDLHSELNLSSLELGDSALYFCASSVEAGGNTDTQYFGPGTRLTVL.